Listed below are T cell receptor beta chains from one sample, sequenced in a study of blood T cell repertoires in COVID-19. Using immunoSEQ multiplex PCR, the repertoire was profiled, and TCRdb retains in-frame clones only, with some absent. The sample has under 500,000 clones; around 90% are singletons. The sequenced sample consisted of PBMCs or T cells enriched from blood (not recorded which). The source is a woman aged 18 to 35 with acute COVID-19. Both conserved end residues are part of each CDR3.

J: TRBJ2-1; length: 14; V: TRBV9; CDR3: CASSVVGLSNEQFF
J: TRBJ2-7; length: 15; V: TRBV18; CDR3: CASSPQGGVSYEQYF
J: TRBJ2-2; length: 15; V: TRBV9; CDR3: CASSPGAMNTGELFF
J: TRBJ2-5; length: 16; V: TRBV11-2; CDR3: CASSSPDRAYQETQYF
J: TRBJ1-1; length: 15; V: TRBV7-2; CDR3: CASSLVGGATGEAFF
J: TRBJ2-7; length: 15; V: TRBV5-1; CDR3: CASSGGTGGAYEQYF
J: TRBJ2-7; length: 14; V: TRBV5-6; CDR3: CASTDAAGSYEQYF
J: TRBJ2-5; length: 21; V: TRBV24-1; CDR3: CATSDSGLEREDKTTKETQYF
J: TRBJ1-6; length: 15; V: TRBV11-2; CDR3: CASRGWGQGNSPLHF
J: TRBJ1-4; length: 14; V: TRBV27; CDR3: CATGRTGDHEKLFF
J: TRBJ1-6; length: 16; V: TRBV2; CDR3: CASRSGQGEGNSPLHF
J: TRBJ2-3; length: 13; V: TRBV5-1; CDR3: CASGFRSTDTQYF
J: TRBJ1-2; length: 16; V: TRBV9; CDR3: CASSPLSRRGYDGYTF
J: TRBJ1-6; length: 13; V: TRBV30; CDR3: CAWSVAGNSPLHF
J: TRBJ2-3; length: 15; V: TRBV13; CDR3: CASSSPVYRGGTQYF
J: TRBJ1-3; length: 10; V: TRBV5-8; CDR3: CASSLATLDF
J: TRBJ1-1; length: 12; V: TRBV27; CDR3: CASSIQGHEAFF
J: TRBJ1-2; length: 13; V: TRBV19; CDR3: CASSRGGKYGYTF
J: TRBJ1-1; length: 16; V: TRBV5-1; CDR3: CASSLSGGRRNTEAFF
J: TRBJ1-2; length: 13; V: TRBV29-1; CDR3: CSVAGGEDYGYTF
J: TRBJ1-6; length: 12; V: TRBV10-3; CDR3: CAAGPANSPLHF
J: TRBJ1-1; length: 14; V: TRBV19; CDR3: CASSRTGLITEAFF
J: TRBJ1-5; length: 15; V: TRBV30; CDR3: CAWSVPDSLREPQHF
J: TRBJ2-4; length: 18; V: TRBV3-1/TRBV3-2; CDR3: CASSPLGRQSLAKNIQYF
J: TRBJ2-1; length: 11; V: TRBV30; CDR3: CAWSSLSEQFF
J: TRBJ1-4; length: 13; V: TRBV27; CDR3: CATGGNPNEKLFF
J: TRBJ2-1; length: 11; V: TRBV19; CDR3: CASIRGNEQFF
J: TRBJ1-1; length: 12; V: TRBV7-2; CDR3: CASSLVRGEAFF
J: TRBJ1-1; length: 13; V: TRBV12-3/TRBV12-4; CDR3: CASITGQGTEAFF
J: TRBJ1-2; length: 16; V: TRBV5-8; CDR3: CASSANRGPLDYGYTF
J: TRBJ2-1; length: 14; V: TRBV5-1; CDR3: CASRTSGGENEQFF
J: TRBJ2-3; length: 14; V: TRBV7-9; CDR3: CASSLASGTDTQYF
J: TRBJ1-6; length: 16; V: TRBV3-1/TRBV3-2; CDR3: CASSPRWSSYNSPLHF
J: TRBJ2-5; length: 16; V: TRBV28; CDR3: CASSRTSGRVGETQYF
J: TRBJ1-1; length: 14; V: TRBV7-9; CDR3: CASSLEQGIPEAFF
J: TRBJ2-5; length: 12; V: TRBV7-3; CDR3: CASSLIGETQYF
J: TRBJ2-7; length: 15; V: TRBV5-1; CDR3: CASSLGGTGSHEQYF
J: TRBJ2-7; length: 13; V: TRBV9; CDR3: CASSQRTLSEQYF
J: TRBJ2-1; length: 16; V: TRBV5-4; CDR3: CASSVGGLDYYNEQFF
J: TRBJ1-5; length: 13; V: TRBV10-2; CDR3: CASSRVRNQPQHF
J: TRBJ2-7; length: 15; V: TRBV6-5; CDR3: CASSYFRTGDYEQYF
J: TRBJ1-2; length: 15; V: TRBV19; CDR3: CASSIAREGLGGYTF